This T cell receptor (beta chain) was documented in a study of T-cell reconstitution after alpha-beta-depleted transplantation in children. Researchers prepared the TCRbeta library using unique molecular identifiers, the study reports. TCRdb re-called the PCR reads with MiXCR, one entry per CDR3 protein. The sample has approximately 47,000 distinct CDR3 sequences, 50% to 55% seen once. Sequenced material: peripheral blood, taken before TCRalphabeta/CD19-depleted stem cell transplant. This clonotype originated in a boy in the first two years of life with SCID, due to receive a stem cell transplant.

Here the CDR3 DNA reads TGTGCCAGCAGCTCGGGGCGGCAGGGGGGCCACGAGCAGTACTTC. This translates into CASSSGRQGGHEQYF. The chain is built from TRBV7-8 and TRBJ2-7; D possibly corresponds to TRBD1 (7 bases). The V end was cut by 4 bases, the J end by 5 bases, with 18 bases between. Germline lookup yields CDR1 SGHVS and CDR2 FQNEAQ. The CDR3 runs 15 residues.